A single sample is the source of the 11 T cell receptor beta chains below, sequenced in a study of T-cell memory formation after mild COVID-19. Using its own MiXCR run on the 5' RACE reads, TCRdb lists one record per CDR3 protein. The table has 350,000 or so distinct CDR3 sequences, over 10% seen once; the top ten hold over 20%. The sample comprised PBMCs or a T cell subset sorted from them (not recorded which). The source is a man aged 18-30 years who had mild COVID-19 (a few samples of this study predate the infection). Cell type and time point are not known.

This clonotype has only a few counts. This chain links TRBV23-1 with TRBJ2-3; 8 bases fit TRBD2. TRBV23-1 is an open reading frame whose function is uncertain. J lost 7 bases, V lost 6 bases, and 15 bases had no gene match. The CDR3 has 16 residues. DNA of the CDR3: TGCGCCAGCAGACTACCCCCGGGACTAGGGACATATACGCAGTATTTT. Protein product: CASRLPPGLGTYTQYF.

This rearrangement joins TRBV5-1 to TRBJ1-1, with TRBD1 as a possible D gene (6 bases). This CDR3 has 13 amino acids. The V and J ends lost 7 bases and 4 bases respectively, with 14 bases between them. Germline values: CDR1 SGHRS, CDR2 YFSETQ. In nucleotides, the CDR3 is TGCGCCAGCGGATACAGGGAGGCCACTGAAGCTTTCTTT. Translation: CASGYREATEAFF.

Here the CDR3 reads CASSRGDSSYNEQFF. Here the CDR3 DNA reads TGTGCCAGCAGCCGGGGGGATTCGTCCTACAATGAGCAGTTCTTC. The chain has TRBV5-5 and TRBJ2-1; 7 bases line up with TRBD2. V lost 4 bases, J lost 1 base, and 5 bases stayed unmatched. Germline CDR1 and CDR2: SGHKS and YYEKEE (reference sequence). The CDR3 sequence is 15 residues long.

The chain uses TRBV7-2 and TRBJ2-5, with 11 bases identical to TRBD2. The CDR3 extends over 16 amino acids. V trimming: 0 bases; J trimming: 2 bases; junction bases outside the gene matches: 2. Germline V CDR1 and CDR2: SGHTA, FQGNSA. The chain's CDR3 is CASSLAGLAVQETQYF. Here the CDR3 DNA reads TGTGCCAGCAGCTTAGCGGGACTAGCGGTGCAAGAGACCCAGTACTTC.

This clonotype was seen a few times. The rearrangement links TRBV15 to TRBJ1-1, with D possibly matching TRBD1 (6 bases). With 9 bases removed from V and 2 bases from J, the gap between germline ends came to 10 bases. The length of the CDR3 is 12 residues. Germline lookup yields CDR1 LNHNV and CDR2 YYDKDF (reference sequence). CDR3 protein: CATGQFNTEAFF. The CDR3, as DNA: TGTGCCACGGGACAATTCAACACTGAAGCTTTCTTT.

In this sample, this clonotype turned up a few times. The chain links TRBV9 to TRBJ2-7; the match to TRBD1 covers 10 bases. The germline V gene encodes CDR1 SGDLS and CDR2 YYNGEE. This CDR3 spans 13 amino acids. The ends lost 4 bases at V and 6 bases at J; junction bases unmatched: 4. The chain's CDR3 is CASSRDRGGEQYV. The CDR3 DNA sequence: TGTGCCAGCAGCCGGGACAGGGGTGGCGAGCAGTACGTC.

There are a few counts of this clonotype. This sequence joins TRBV12-3 or TRBV12-4 and TRBJ2-3; no clear D. The ends were cut back, 1 base at V and 1 base at J, with 6 bases in the middle. The CDR3 has 14 residues. The DNA for the CDR3 is TGTGCCAGCAGTTTAGGGGTACGCACAGATACGCAGTATTTT. This codes for CASSLGVRTDTQYF.

This clonotype was counted only a few times. The V and J genes are TRBV6-1 and TRBJ2-7; D might be TRBD1 (6 bases). V was clipped by 8 bases and J by 6 bases, with 14 bases between them. CDR3 length: 12 amino acids. Germline V gene lookup returns CDR1 MNHNS and CDR2 SASEGT. CDR3 residues: CASWGPMAEQYF. The DNA of the CDR3 is TGTGCCAGCTGGGGGCCTATGGCCGAGCAGTACTTC.

This clonotype was seen many times. V and J are TRBV5-1 and TRBJ2-1; 12 nucleotides line up with TRBD2. This CDR3 is 16 amino acids long. Germline V gene lookup returns CDR1 SGHRS and CDR2 YFSETQ. The junction had 3 bases not matched to a gene; V was cut back by 0 bases and J by 5 bases. The CDR3 protein is CASSLGLAGGDNEQFF. In DNA, the CDR3 is TGCGCCAGCAGCTTGGGGCTAGCGGGGGGGGACAATGAGCAGTTCTTC.

The chain carries TRBV14 and TRBJ2-1; D gene unclear. This CDR3 comprises 14 residues. Germline V CDR1 and CDR2: SGHDN, FVKESK. Trimming stripped 0 bases from V and 8 bases from J, with 11 bases between. The CDR3 sequence is CASSQESRRDEQFF. The CDR3 region has the DNA TGTGCCAGCAGCCAAGAGTCCAGAAGAGATGAGCAGTTCTTC.

This chain links TRBV5-6 with TRBJ2-5; tentatively, D is TRBD1 (6 bases). The CDR3 spans 14 residues. Germline V gives CDR1 SGHDT, CDR2 YYEEEE. The germline V and J ends were trimmed by 2 bases and 5 bases, with 13 bases remaining between them. This chain's CDR3 is CASSFPGQGETQYF. As DNA, the CDR3 is TGTGCCAGCAGCTTCCCGGGCCAGGGGGAGACCCAGTACTTC.